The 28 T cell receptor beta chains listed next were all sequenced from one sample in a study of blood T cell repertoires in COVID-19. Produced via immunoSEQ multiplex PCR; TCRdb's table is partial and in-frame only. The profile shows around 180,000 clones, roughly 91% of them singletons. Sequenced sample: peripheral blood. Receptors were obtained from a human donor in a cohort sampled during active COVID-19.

The CDR3 here is CASARIGQGILQETQYF. CDR3 sequence (DNA): TGTGCCAGCGCCCGTATAGGGCAGGGGATACTCCAAGAGACCCAGTACTTC. The chain joins TRBV7-8 to TRBJ2-5, with a tentative D call TRBD1 (6 bases). Germline V CDR1 and CDR2: SGHVS, FQNEAQ. CDR3 length: 17 residues. The V end was cut by 8 bases, the J end by 1 base, with 23 bases between.

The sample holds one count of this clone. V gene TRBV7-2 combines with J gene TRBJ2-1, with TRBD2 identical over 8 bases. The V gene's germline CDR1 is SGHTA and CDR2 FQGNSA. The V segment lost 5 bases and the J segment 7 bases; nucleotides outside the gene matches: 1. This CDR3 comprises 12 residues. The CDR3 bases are TGTGCCAGCAGCCGGGGGGGAAATGAGCAGTTCTTC. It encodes CASSRGGNEQFF.

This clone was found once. In DNA form, the CDR3 reads TGTGCCAGCAGCCTGGGACAGGGAGCTCCCTCGTACAATGAGCAGTTCTTC. It translates to CASSLGQGAPSYNEQFF. The rearrangement uses TRBV7-6 and TRBJ2-1, with 9 bases identical to TRBD1. The CDR3 extends over 17 amino acids. With 5 bases clipped from V and 4 bases from J, the junction kept 12 bases outside the gene matches. Per germline, CDR1 SGHVS and CDR2 FNYEAQ. The full variable domain, with the rest looked up from reference TRBV7-6 and TRBJ2-1, is GAGVSQSPRYKVTKRGQDVALRCDPISGHVSLYWYRQALGQGPEFLTYFNYEAQQDKSGLPNDRFSAERPEGSISTLTIQRTEQRDSAMYRCASSLGQGAPSYNEQFFGPGTRLTVL.

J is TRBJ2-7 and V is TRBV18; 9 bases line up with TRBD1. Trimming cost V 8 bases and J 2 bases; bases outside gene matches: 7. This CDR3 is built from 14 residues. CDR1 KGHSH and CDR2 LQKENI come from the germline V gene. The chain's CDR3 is CASTSGTGTYEQYF. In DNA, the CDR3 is TGTGCCAGCACCTCCGGGACAGGGACCTACGAGCAGTACTTC.

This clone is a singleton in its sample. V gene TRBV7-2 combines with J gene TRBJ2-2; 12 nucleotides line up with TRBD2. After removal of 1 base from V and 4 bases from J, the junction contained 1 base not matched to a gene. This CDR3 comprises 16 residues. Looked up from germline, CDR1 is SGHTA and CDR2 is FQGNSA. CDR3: CASSLGLAGVTGELFF. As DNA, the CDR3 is TGTGCCAGCAGCTTAGGACTAGCGGGGGTCACCGGGGAGCTGTTTTTT.

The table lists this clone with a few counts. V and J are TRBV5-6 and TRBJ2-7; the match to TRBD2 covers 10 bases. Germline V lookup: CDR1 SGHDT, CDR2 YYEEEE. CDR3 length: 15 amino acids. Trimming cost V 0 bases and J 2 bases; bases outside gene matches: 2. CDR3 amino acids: CASSLALAGAYEQYF. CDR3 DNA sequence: TGTGCCAGCAGCTTGGCCCTAGCGGGAGCCTACGAGCAGTACTTC.

The CDR3 nucleotides are TGTGCCAGCAGTGAAGGGAAGCGGGCGGGGAATGAAAAACTGTTTTTT. Protein product: CASSEGKRAGNEKLFF. The chain carries TRBV2 and TRBJ1-4, with D uncertain. The CDR3 is 16 residues long. V dropped 1 base and J dropped 5 bases, with 14 bases sitting between them. Germline V gene data show CDR1 as SNHLY and CDR2 as FYNNEI.

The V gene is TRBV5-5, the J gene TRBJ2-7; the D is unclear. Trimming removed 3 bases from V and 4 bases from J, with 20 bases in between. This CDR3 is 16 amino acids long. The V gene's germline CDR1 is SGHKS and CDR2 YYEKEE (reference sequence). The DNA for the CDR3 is TGTGCCAGCAGCTACCGACCCGTAGAGGCGGCGTACGAGCAGTACTTC. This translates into CASSYRPVEAAYEQYF.

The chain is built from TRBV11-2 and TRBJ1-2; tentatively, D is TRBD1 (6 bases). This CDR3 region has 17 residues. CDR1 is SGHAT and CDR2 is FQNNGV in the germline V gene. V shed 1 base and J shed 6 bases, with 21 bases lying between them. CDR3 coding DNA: TGTGCCAGCAGCTTAGTACCGGACAGAATGAGGATGGATGGCTACACCTTC. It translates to CASSLVPDRMRMDGYTF.

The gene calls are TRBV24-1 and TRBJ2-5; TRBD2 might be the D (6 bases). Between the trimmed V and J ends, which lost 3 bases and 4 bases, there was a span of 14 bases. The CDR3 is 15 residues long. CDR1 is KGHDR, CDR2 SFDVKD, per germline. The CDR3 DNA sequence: TGTGCCACCAGTGATGTGGGGGGTCCGGCAGAGACCCAGTACTTC. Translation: CATSDVGGPAETQYF.

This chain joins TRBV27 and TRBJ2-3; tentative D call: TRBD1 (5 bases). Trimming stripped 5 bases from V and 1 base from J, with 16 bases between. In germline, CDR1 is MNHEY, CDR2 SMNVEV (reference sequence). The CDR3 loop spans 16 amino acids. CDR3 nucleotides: TGTGCCAGCAGTGCACGTAAAGGGGCGGGCACAGATACGCAGTATTTT. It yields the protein CASSARKGAGTDTQYF.

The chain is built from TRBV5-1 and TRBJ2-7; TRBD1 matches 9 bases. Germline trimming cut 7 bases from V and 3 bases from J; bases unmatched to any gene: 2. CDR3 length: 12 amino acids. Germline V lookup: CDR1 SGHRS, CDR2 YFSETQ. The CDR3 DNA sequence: TGCGCCAGCTTGGGACAGGGCTACGAGCAGTACTTC. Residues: CASLGQGYEQYF.

This CDR3 reads CASSGGLAGGGEQFF. The CDR3 nucleotides are TGTGCCAGCAGCGGAGGACTAGCGGGGGGCGGGGAGCAGTTCTTC. V and J are TRBV7-2 and TRBJ2-1; 14 nucleotides agree with TRBD2. Germline V CDR1 and CDR2: SGHTA, FQGNSA. The CDR3 is made up of 15 amino acids. The V segment lost 5 bases and the J segment 10 bases; nucleotides outside the gene matches: 7.

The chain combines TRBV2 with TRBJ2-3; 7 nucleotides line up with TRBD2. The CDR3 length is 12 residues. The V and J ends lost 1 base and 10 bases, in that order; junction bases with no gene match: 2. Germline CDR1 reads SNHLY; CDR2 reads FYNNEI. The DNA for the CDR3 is TGTGCCAGCAGTGAAGAACTAGCGCCGCAGTATTTT. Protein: CASSEELAPQYF.

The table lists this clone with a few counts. The CDR3 coding sequence is TGTGCCAGCAGTCGGGTCTCCTCCTACGAGCAGTACTTC. Encoded protein: CASSRVSSYEQYF. The rearrangement joins TRBV5-4 to TRBJ2-7; D not certain. Trimming removed 5 bases at V and 0 bases at J, with 9 bases between. Germline CDR1 SGHNT, CDR2 YYREEE (reference sequence). The CDR3 runs 13 residues.

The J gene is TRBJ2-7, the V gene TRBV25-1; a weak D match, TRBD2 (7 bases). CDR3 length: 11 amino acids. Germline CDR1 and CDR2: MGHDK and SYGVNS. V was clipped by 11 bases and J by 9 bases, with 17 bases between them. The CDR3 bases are TGTGCCTATCCCCGGGGGGCGAGGCAGTACTTC. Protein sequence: CAYPRGARQYF.

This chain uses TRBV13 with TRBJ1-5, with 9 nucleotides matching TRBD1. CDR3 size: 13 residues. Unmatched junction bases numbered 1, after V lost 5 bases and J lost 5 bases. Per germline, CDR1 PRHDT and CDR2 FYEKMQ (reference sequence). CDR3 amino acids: CASSRDRDQPQHF. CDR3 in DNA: TGTGCCAGCAGCAGGGACAGGGATCAGCCCCAGCATTTT. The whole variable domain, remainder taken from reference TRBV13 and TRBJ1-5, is AAGVIQSPRHLIKEKRETATLKCYPIPRHDTVYWYQQGPGQDPQFLISFYEKMQSDKGSIPDRFSAQQFSDYHSELNMSSLELGDSALYFCASSRDRDQPQHFGDGTRLSIL.

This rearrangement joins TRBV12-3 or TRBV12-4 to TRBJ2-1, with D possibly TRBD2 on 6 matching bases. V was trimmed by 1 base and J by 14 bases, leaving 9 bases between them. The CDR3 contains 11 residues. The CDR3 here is CASSLGRDKFF. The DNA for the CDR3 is TGTGCCAGCAGTTTAGGGCGGGATAAGTTCTTC.

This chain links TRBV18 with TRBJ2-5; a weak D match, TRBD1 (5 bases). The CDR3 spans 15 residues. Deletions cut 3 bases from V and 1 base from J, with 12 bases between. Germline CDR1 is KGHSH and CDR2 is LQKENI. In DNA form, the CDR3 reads TGTGCCAGCTCACCTTTTGTAAGGGGCCAAGAGACCCAGTACTTC. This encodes CASSPFVRGQETQYF.

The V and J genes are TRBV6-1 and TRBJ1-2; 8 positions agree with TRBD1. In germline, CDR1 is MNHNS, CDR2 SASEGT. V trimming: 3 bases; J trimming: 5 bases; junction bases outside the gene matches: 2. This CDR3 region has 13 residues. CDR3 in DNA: TGTGCCAGCAGTGACAGGGGGCTATATGGCTACACCTTC. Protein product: CASSDRGLYGYTF.

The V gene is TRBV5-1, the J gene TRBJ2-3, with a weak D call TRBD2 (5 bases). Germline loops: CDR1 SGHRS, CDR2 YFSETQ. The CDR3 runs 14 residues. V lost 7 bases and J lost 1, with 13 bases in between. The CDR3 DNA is TGCGCCAGCGAGTGGGGAGACGGCACAGATACGCAGTATTTT. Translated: CASEWGDGTDTQYF.

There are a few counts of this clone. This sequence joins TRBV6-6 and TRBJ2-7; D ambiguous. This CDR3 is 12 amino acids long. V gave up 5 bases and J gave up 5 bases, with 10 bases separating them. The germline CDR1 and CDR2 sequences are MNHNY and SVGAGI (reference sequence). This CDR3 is CASSVFDNEQYF. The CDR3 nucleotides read TGTGCCAGCAGTGTGTTCGACAACGAGCAGTACTTC.

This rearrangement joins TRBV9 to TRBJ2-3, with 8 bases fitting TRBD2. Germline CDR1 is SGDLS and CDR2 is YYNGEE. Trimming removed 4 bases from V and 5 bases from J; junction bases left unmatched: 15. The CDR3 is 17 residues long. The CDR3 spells CASSPLWKAGERDTQYF. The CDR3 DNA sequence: TGTGCCAGCAGCCCTCTCTGGAAAGCGGGAGAACGAGATACGCAGTATTTT.

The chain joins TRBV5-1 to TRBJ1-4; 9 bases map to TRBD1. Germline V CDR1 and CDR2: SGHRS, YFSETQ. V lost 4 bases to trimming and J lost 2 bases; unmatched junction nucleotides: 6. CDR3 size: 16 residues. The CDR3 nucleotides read TGCGCCAGCAGCCAACAGGGGGCTGCCACTAATGAAAAACTGTTTTTT. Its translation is CASSQQGAATNEKLFF.

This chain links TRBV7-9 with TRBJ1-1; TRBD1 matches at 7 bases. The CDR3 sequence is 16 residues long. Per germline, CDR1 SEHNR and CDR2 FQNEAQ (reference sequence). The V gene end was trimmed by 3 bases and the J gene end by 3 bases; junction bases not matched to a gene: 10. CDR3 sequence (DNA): TGTGCCAGCAGCTTGTTAAGGGGTCAGGGGGACACTGAAGCTTTCTTT. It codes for CASSLLRGQGDTEAFF.

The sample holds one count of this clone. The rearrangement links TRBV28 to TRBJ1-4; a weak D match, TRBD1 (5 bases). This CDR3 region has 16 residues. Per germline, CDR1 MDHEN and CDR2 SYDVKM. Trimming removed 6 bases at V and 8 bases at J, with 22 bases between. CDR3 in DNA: TGTGCCAGCAGGTCGGGGACTGAGCGGGGTGGGGAAAAACTGTTTTTT. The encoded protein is CASRSGTERGGEKLFF.

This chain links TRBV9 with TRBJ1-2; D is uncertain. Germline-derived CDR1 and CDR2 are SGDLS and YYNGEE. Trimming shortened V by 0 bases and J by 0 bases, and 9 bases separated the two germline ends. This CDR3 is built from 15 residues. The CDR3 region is CASSVARVSNYGYTF. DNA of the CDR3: TGTGCCAGCAGCGTAGCTCGAGTCTCTAACTATGGCTACACCTTC.

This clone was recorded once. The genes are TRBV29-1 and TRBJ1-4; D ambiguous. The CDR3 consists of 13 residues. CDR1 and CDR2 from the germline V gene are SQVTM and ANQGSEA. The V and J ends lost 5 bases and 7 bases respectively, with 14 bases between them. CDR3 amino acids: CSVRVSAGEKLFF. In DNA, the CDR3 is TGCAGCGTTCGGGTTTCAGCGGGTGAAAAACTGTTTTTT. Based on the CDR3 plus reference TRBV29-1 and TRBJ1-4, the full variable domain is SAVISQKPSRDICQRGTSLTIQCQVDSQVTMMFWYRQQPGQSLTLIATANQGSEATYESGFVIDKFPISRPNLTFSTLTVSNMSPEDSSIYLCSVRVSAGEKLFFGSGTQLSVL.